This section outlines one T cell receptor beta chain sequence together with its context. A much larger clonotype is one base distant, so this may be a read error. This sample was taken from a study of glioma-infiltrating T cells. The iRepertoire nested amplicon-rescue multiplex PCR amplified TCR alpha and beta CDR3s from RNA. Each CDR3 protein is one row after TCRdb ran MiXCR on the multiplex PCR reads. The sample includes 100,000 to 150,000 distinct CDR3 sequences, approximately 23% seen only once; the top ten take roughly 15%. This clonotype was sampled from a human donor with low-grade glioma or glioblastoma, undergoing nonglioma brain surgery, or in good health (not recorded which). Source material: glioma tissue, nonneoplastic brain tissue, or PBMCs (not recorded which).

This CDR3 is CASRTQVLGDQPQHF. As DNA, the CDR3 is TGTGCCAGCAGAACCCAGGTTTTGGGGGATCAGCCCCAGCATTTT. V is TRBV2 and J is TRBJ1-5; perhaps TRBD1 as D (5 bases). Germline V gene data show CDR1 as SNHLY and CDR2 as FYNNEI. The CDR3 is 15 amino acids. The ends were cut back, 6 bases at V and 5 bases at J, with 17 bases in the middle.